This T cell receptor (beta chain) comes out of a study of T cell clonotyping in hematopoietic cell transplantation (dated by TCRdb to the early 2020s). General notes on the study: Pretransplant samples from recipients were collected after cytoreduction. The study collected 130 to 150 blood samples from 35 consecutive transplant recipients and their related donors. Recruitment of patients was conducted between September 2015 and early 2017, and follow-up was continued until late 2020 or death. Here is what the overall study found, with its caveats: The sample size was limited, and because cells were not sorted, the contributions of CD4 and CD8 repertoires could not be separated. Inverse Simpson Index values from donors and from recipients before transplant predicted broader TCR repertoire diversity after transplant. Recipient repertoires showed only a small fraction of overlap with donor repertoires, and over 95% appeared de novo at the given depth. After transplant, TCR diversity in recipients dropped, and pathologically expanded clonotypes increased progressively from day 30 to day 180.

The cysteine opens and the phenylalanine closes a CDR3 of 15 amino acids. Just the 45-base CDR3 DNA is kept, in frame starting at base 1. V is cut by 4 bases and J by 3 bases, and the space between the germline ends is 13 bases. The germline V gene gives CDR1 as SGDLS and CDR2 as YYNGEE. Turning to this clone: Its antigen target is currently unknown. Base qualities are missing; no much larger clone stands one base away.

The time point label on this specimen signifies: recipient sample about 28 days before transplant, after cytoreduction. Blood from recipients was drawn roughly 28 days before transplant, then again at days 30, 100 and 180 after transplant. Using Nuclei Lysis Solution, genomic DNA was extracted from unfractionated peripheral blood mononuclear cells that were either fresh or cryopreserved. The immunoSEQ assay, a bias-controlled multiplex PCR with V- and J-specific primers, was used to amplify TCR beta CDR3 regions from genomic DNA. A second PCR step added a proprietary barcode and Illumina adapter sequences to the CDR3 amplicons. CDR3 libraries were sequenced on an Illumina MiSeq instrument. The paper's data handling went like this. Export and quality control were handled in immunoSEQ Analyzer 3.0, while downstream analyses relied on R Bioconductor and Immunarch. Only productive rearrangements in the normalized downsampled data set went into calculating the repertoire metrics. Clonotypes larger than 5 templates in the normalized cohort were defined as pathologically expanded. Repertoire diversity was measured with the Inverse Simpson Index. To capture all clonotypes, the CMV-specificity analyses were run on the non-normalized data set. The table was pulled from immuneACCESS by TCRdb, which kept in-frame rearrangements only. Such tables lose some clones; where checked, under half of the loss comes from unresolved V genes, and the rest has no known cause. Clone size and the V and J calls come from that table; the DNA yielded D and trimming. In all, the sample holds about 49,000 clones, and 80% to 90% of those were seen once. The ten largest clones add up to about 5.6% of the sample.

The clonotype comes from a man aged 60 to 75 with biphenotypic leukemia. Some clones in this sample may be carry-over from other donors' samples. This material consisted of peripheral blood mononuclear cells, taken before stem cell transplant. Rearrangement joined TRBV9 to TRBJ2-2; the D segment could be TRBD1, given 6 matching bases. This receptor carries the CDR3 CASSKWAGDTGELFF. The DNA sequence follows: TGTGCCAGCAGCAAATGGGCAGGGGACACCGGGGAGCTGTTTTTT.